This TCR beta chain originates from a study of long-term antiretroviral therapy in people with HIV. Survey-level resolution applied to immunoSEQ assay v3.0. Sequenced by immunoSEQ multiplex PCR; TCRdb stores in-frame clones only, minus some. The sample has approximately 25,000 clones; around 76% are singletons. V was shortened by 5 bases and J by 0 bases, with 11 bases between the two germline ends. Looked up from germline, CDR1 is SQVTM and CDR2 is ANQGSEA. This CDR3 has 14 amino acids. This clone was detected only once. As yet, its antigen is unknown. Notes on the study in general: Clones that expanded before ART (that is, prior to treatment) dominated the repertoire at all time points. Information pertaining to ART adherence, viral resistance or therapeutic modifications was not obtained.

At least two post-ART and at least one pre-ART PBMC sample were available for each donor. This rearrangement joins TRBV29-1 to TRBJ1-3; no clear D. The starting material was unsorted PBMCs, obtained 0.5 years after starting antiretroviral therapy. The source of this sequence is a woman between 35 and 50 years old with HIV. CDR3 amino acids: CSVSGLLSGNTIYF. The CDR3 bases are TGCAGCGTTAGCGGACTCCTCTCTGGAAACACCATATATTTT. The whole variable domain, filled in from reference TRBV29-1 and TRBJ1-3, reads SAVISQKPSRDICQRGTSLTIQCQVDSQVTMMFWYRQQPGQSLTLIATANQGSEATYESGFVIDKFPISRPNLTFSTLTVSNMSPEDSSIYLCSVSGLLSGNTIYFGEGSWLTVV.